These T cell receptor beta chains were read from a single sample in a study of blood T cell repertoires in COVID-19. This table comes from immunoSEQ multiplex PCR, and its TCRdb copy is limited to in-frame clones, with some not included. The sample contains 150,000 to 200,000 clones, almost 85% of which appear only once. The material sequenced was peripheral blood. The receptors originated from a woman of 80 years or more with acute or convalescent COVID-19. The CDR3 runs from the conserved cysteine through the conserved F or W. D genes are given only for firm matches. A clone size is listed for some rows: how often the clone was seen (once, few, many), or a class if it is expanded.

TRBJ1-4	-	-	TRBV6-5	CATGPRTDEKLFF	TGTGCCACCGGTCCCCGGACTGATGAAAAACTGTTTTTT
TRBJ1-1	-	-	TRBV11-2	CASSSRTENTEAFF	TGTGCCAGCAGCTCCAGGACAGAGAACACTGAAGCTTTCTTT
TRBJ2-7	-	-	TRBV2	CASSGTGSHEQYF	TGTGCCAGCAGCGGGACTGGTAGTCACGAGCAGTACTTC
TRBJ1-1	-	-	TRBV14	CASSYGSLVEAFF	TGTGCCAGCAGCTACGGGTCCCTCGTTGAAGCTTTCTTT
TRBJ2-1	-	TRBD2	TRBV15	CATSSGLAGSRWQFF	TGTGCCACCAGCAGCGGACTAGCGGGCAGCCGGTGGCAGTTCTTC
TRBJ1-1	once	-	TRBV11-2	CASSSLPGTEAFF	TGTGCCAGCAGCTCTCTCCCGGGCACTGAAGCTTTCTTT
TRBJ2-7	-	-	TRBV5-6	CASSLGLVGEQYF	TGTGCCAGCAGCTTGGGACTAGTCGGCGAGCAGTACTTC
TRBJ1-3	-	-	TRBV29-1	CSVRASGNTIYF	TGCAGCGTTAGAGCCTCTGGAAACACCATATATTTT
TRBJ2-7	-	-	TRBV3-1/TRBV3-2	CASSQAGEQYF	TGTGCCAGCAGCCAAGCGGGCGAGCAGTACTTC
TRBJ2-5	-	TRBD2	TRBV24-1	CATSEGLAGTGTQYF	TGTGCCACCAGTGAAGGACTAGCGGGCACTGGGACCCAGTACTTC
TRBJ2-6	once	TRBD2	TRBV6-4	CASSEGPLAGSSGANVLTF	TGTGCCAGCAGTGAAGGTCCCCTAGCGGGTAGCTCTGGGGCCAACGTCCTGACTTTC
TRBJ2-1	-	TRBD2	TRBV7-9	CASSPAGFGGVGKNEQFF	TGTGCCAGCAGCCCAGCGGGATTCGGGGGGGTAGGGAAAAATGAGCAGTTCTTC
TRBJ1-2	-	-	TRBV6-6	CASSLAGGGYTF	TGTGCCAGCAGCCTGGCCGGGGGTGGCTACACCTTC
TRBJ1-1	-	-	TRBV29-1	CSVQGTWDTEAFF	TGCAGCGTTCAGGGAACCTGGGACACTGAAGCTTTCTTT
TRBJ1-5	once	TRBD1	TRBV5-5	CASSLWGQGTPQHF	TGTGCCAGCAGCTTGTGGGGACAGGGGACGCCCCAGCATTTT
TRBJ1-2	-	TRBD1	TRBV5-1	CASSLEVTGGDYGYTF	TGCGCCAGCAGCCTCGAGGTTACAGGGGGCGACTATGGCTACACCTTC
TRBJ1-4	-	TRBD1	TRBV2	CASRDTSRGHANEKLFF	TGTGCCAGCAGAGATACCTCTAGGGGGCACGCTAATGAAAAACTGTTTTTT
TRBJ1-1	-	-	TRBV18	CASSQGDAAFF	TGTGCCAGCTCACAAGGGGATGCGGCTTTCTTT
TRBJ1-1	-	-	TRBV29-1	CSVRGHKNTEAFF	TGCAGCGTCCGGGGACACAAGAACACTGAAGCTTTCTTT
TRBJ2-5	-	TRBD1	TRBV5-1	CASSFSGQGVRTQYF	TGCGCCAGCAGCTTCTCGGGACAGGGGGTGAGGACCCAGTACTTC
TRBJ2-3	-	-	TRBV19	CASSMRQRDTQYF	TGTGCCAGTAGTATGAGACAGAGGGATACGCAGTATTTT
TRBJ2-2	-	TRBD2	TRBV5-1	CASSPREGTGELFF	TGCGCCAGCAGCCCACGGGAGGGCACCGGGGAGCTGTTTTTT
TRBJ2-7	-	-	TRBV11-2	CASSLVLRVGLIEQYF	TGTGCCAGCAGCTTAGTCCTCAGGGTAGGGCTTATCGAGCAGTACTTC
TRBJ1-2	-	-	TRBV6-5	CASRGGLGYTF	TGTGCCAGCAGGGGGGGTCTTGGCTACACCTTC
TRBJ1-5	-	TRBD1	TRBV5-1	CASSLTGDSNQPQHF	TGCGCCAGCAGCTTGACAGGGGATAGCAATCAGCCCCAGCATTTT
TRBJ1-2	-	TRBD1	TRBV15	CATSRRSTGDYGYTF	TGTGCCACCAGCAGACGATCGACAGGGGACTATGGCTACACCTTC
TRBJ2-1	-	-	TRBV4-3	CASSQDRGSIRNEQFF	TGCGCCAGCAGCCAAGATAGAGGGAGCATTCGGAATGAGCAGTTCTTC
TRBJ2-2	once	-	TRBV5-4	CASTNGRGGDTGELFF	TGTGCCAGCACCAACGGGCGGGGTGGTGACACCGGGGAGCTGTTTTTT